These 11 T cell receptor beta chains originate from one sample sequenced in a study of response to subunit inactivated influenza vaccine (dated by TCRdb to 2016 to 2019). Libraries were constructed by RT-PCR. TCRdb shows the sequencer as Illumina HiSeq 2500. In TCRdb, the public reads were trimmed at Q25 with fastp and aligned with MiXCR, with productive beta chains retained. Rows with a matching CDR3 protein are joined into one entry that keeps the most common DNA and genes. This sample lists over 400,000 distinct CDR3 sequences; about 10% were detected once. The ten largest make up about 12% of the sample. What the time point label conveys for this sample: 45 days after influenza vaccine administration. Here the sequenced sample was PBMCs from blood, taken about 40 days after vaccination. These receptor sequences come from a man in his forties or fifties who received an inactivated influenza vaccine. Donor details come from another sample of the same person, matched by shared clones.

The sample holds a few counts of this clonotype. The chain couples TRBV10-2 to TRBJ2-1; 8 nucleotides align to TRBD2. This CDR3 is built from 15 residues. After removal of 6 bases from V and 0 bases from J, the junction contained 4 bases not matched to a gene. Germline CDR1 WSHSY, CDR2 SAAADI. In DNA form, the CDR3 reads TGCGCCAGCAGGGAAAGCGGGAGCTCCTACAATGAGCAGTTCTTC. Its translation is CASRESGSSYNEQFF.

In its sample, this clonotype was seen many times. This chain uses TRBV5-1 with TRBJ2-6; the D gene is possibly TRBD2 (5 bases). This CDR3 has 16 residues. The V gene's germline CDR1 is SGHRS and CDR2 YFSETQ. With 2 bases removed from V and 5 bases from J, the gap between germline ends came to 14 bases. CDR3 coding DNA: TGCGCCAGCAGCTTAACCGGACTGGGCTGGGCCAACGTCCTGACTTTC. It yields the protein CASSLTGLGWANVLTF.

The V call is TRBV10-3, the J call TRBJ2-7; D call uncertain. Looked up from germline, CDR1 is ENHRY and CDR2 is SYGVKD. The V gene lost 3 bases and the J gene lost 5 bases, with 8 bases spanning the gap. The CDR3 has 12 residues. CDR3 sequence: CAISEFRNEQYF. The DNA for the CDR3 is TGTGCCATCAGTGAATTTCGGAACGAGCAGTACTTC.

This clonotype was seen only a few times. The chain uses TRBV7-9 and TRBJ2-3; D is ambiguous. V lost 8 bases and J lost 2, with 5 bases in between. The CDR3 totals 11 residues. CDR1 and CDR2 from the germline V gene are SEHNR and FQNEAQ (reference sequence). CDR3 residues: CASGDTDTQYF. The DNA of the CDR3 is TGTGCCAGCGGAGACACAGATACGCAGTATTTT.

The chain combines TRBV20-1 with TRBJ2-3; maybe TRBD1 (5 bases). This CDR3 is 13 amino acids long. The germline V gene encodes CDR1 DFQATT and CDR2 SNEGSKA (reference sequence). The V end lost 1 base, the J end lost 6 bases, and 11 bases lay between the germline ends. CDR3 DNA: TGCAGTGCTAGAGGATCCCACAGGGATACGCAGTATTTT. Translation gives CSARGSHRDTQYF.

The chain is built from TRBV28 and TRBJ2-1; 8 bases line up with TRBD2. With 2 bases clipped from V and 3 bases from J, the junction kept 6 bases outside the gene matches. The CDR3 sequence is 16 residues long. Per the germline V gene, CDR1 is MDHEN and CDR2 is SYDVKM. CDR3 protein: CASSLVPGRDYNEQFF. The CDR3 DNA reads TGTGCCAGCAGTTTAGTTCCCGGGAGGGACTACAATGAGCAGTTCTTC.

This clonotype came up many times. The V and J genes are TRBV20-1 and TRBJ2-1; the match to TRBD2 covers 8 bases. V lost 5 bases to trimming and J lost 3 bases; unmatched junction nucleotides: 6. The CDR3 covers 14 residues. Germline CDR1 reads DFQATT; CDR2 reads SNEGSKA (reference sequence). This CDR3 is CSAPRTSFYNEQFF. CDR3 coding DNA: TGCAGTGCTCCTAGGACTAGCTTCTACAATGAGCAGTTCTTC.

This clonotype was counted ten times or more. The chain carries TRBV7-9 and TRBJ2-2; D gene uncertain. This CDR3 is built from 13 residues. Germline CDR1 reads SEHNR; CDR2 reads FQNEAQ (reference sequence). Between the trimmed V and J ends, which lost 1 base and 6 bases, there was a span of 6 bases. CDR3 residues: CASSLEAAGELFF. CDR3 nucleotide sequence: TGTGCCAGCAGCTTAGAGGCGGCCGGGGAGCTGTTTTTT.

V gene TRBV7-2 combines with J gene TRBJ2-1; D is unclear. Germline CDR1 and CDR2: SGHTA and FQGNSA. This CDR3 comprises 15 residues. Trimming removed 0 bases from V and 10 bases from J, with 16 bases in between. This CDR3 is CASSLAPESSSEQFF. The CDR3 DNA sequence: TGTGCCAGCAGCTTAGCTCCGGAGAGCAGCTCGGAGCAGTTCTTC. Full variable domain (remainder filled in from reference TRBV7-2 and TRBJ2-1): GAGVSQSPSNKVTEKGKDVELRCDPISGHTALYWYRQSLGQGLEFLIYFQGNSAPDKSGLPSDRFSAERTGGSVSTLTIQRTQQEDSAVYLCASSLAPESSSEQFFGPGTRLTVL.

This clonotype was counted ten times or more. V is TRBV6-1 and J is TRBJ2-7; TRBD2 might be the D (5 bases). Germline CDR1 is MNHNS and CDR2 is SASEGT. This CDR3 comprises 12 residues. V lost 2 bases, J lost 4 bases, and 6 bases lay in between. Here the CDR3 reads CASSERRYEQYF. Here the CDR3 DNA reads TGTGCCAGCAGTGAACGGAGGTACGAGCAGTACTTC.

CDR3 sequence reads: CASSLGTPYEQYF. The CDR3 region has the DNA TGCGCCAGCAGCTTGGGGACGCCTTACGAGCAGTACTTC. The chain recombines TRBV5-1 with TRBJ2-7, with unresolved D. The CDR3 sequence is 13 residues long. Germline-derived CDR1 and CDR2 are SGHRS and YFSETQ. The V end lost 0 bases, the J end lost 4 bases, and 8 bases lay between the germline ends.